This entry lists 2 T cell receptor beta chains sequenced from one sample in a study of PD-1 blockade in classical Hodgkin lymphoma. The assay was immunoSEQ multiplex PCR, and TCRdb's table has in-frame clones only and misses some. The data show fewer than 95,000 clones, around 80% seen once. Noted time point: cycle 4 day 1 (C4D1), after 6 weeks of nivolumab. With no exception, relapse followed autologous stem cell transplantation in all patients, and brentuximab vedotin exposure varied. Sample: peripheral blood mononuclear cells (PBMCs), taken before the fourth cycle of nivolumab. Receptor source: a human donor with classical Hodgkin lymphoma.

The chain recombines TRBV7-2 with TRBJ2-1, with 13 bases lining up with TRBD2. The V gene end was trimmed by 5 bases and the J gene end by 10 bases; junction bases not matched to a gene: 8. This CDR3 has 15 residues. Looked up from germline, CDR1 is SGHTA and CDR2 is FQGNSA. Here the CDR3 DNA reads TGTGCCAGCAGCACCGGACTAGCGGGAGCTCACGAGCAGTTCTTC. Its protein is CASSTGLAGAHEQFF.

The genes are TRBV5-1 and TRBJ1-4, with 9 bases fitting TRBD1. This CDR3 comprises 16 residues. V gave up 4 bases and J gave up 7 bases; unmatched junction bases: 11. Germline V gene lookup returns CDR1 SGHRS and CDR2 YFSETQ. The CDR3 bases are TGCGCCAGCAGCCAGCTAGGTGGGACAGGGCGTGAAAAACTGTTTTTT. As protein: CASSQLGGTGREKLFF.